This T cell receptor (beta chain) was documented in a study of shared clonotypes between healthy human individuals. Using immunoSEQ multiplex PCR, the repertoire was profiled, and TCRdb retains in-frame clones only, with some absent. This table holds fewer than 2.5 million clones, 93% found once. The CDR3 runs to 14 residues. The V gene's germline CDR1 is MDHEN and CDR2 SYDVKM. Germline trimming cut 6 bases from V and 4 bases from J; bases unmatched to any gene: 6. The origin of this receptor is a man between 18 and 29 years old in good health. Some clones in this sample may be carry-over from other donors' samples. The chain combines TRBV28 with TRBJ2-1; TRBD1 matches at 7 bases. Material: naive CD4+ T cells from PBMCs. Described subset: CD45RA+ positively selected. CDR3 sequence (DNA): TGTGCCAGCAGGCCCGGGACAGCTTACAATGAGCAGTTCTTC. Translation: CASRPGTAYNEQFF.